This is a list of T cell receptor beta chains from one sample in a study of T cell responses to AZD1222 COVID-19 vaccine. Libraries were prepared by immunoSEQ multiplex PCR; TCRdb keeps only in-frame clonotypes and omits some of them. The table lists 200,000 or so clones, 70% to 90% of them singletons, with approximately 7.7% in the top ten. The material sequenced was peripheral blood, taken on day 0 of AZD1222 vaccination. These receptors originate from an adult in good health. Each CDR3 is given with its conserved first and last residue. A D gene is named only where the DNA matches it firmly. Only some rows state a clone size, as once, few, many or a class for expanded clones.

.,TRBV29-1,TRBJ2-4,TRBD1,CSAQGQENIQYF,TGCAGCGCCCAGGGACAGGAAAACATTCAGTACTTC
.,TRBV9,TRBJ1-6,.,CASSVEGGSPLHF,TGTGCCAGCAGCGTAGAGGGGGGTTCACCCCTCCACTTT
.,TRBV10-1,TRBJ2-2,.,CAINPGRPNTGELFF,TGCGCCATTAACCCGGGACGGCCGAACACCGGGGAGCTGTTTTTT
.,TRBV5-4,TRBJ1-6,.,CASSSIRGVGESPLHF,TGTGCCAGCAGCTCCATCAGGGGAGTTGGGGAGTCACCCCTCCACTTT
once,TRBV21-1,TRBJ2-2,.,CASSISRLAGEANTGELFF,TGTGCCAGCAGCATCAGTAGACTAGCGGGGGAAGCGAACACCGGGGAGCTGTTTTTT
once,TRBV4-2,TRBJ1-5,.,CASSQGNQPQHF,TGTGCCAGCAGCCAAGGCAATCAGCCCCAGCATTTT
.,TRBV4-1,TRBJ1-4,.,CASSQEGLDLIF,TGCGCCAGCAGCCAAGAGGGCCTGGACCTGATTTTT
.,TRBV5-1,TRBJ2-5,TRBD1,CASSLGGQIQETQYF,TGCGCCAGCAGCTTGGGGGGACAGATACAAGAGACCCAGTACTTC
.,TRBV18,TRBJ2-1,.,CASSPPTGHNEQFF,TGTGCCAGCTCACCACCGACAGGCCACAATGAGCAGTTCTTC
.,TRBV28,TRBJ2-6,.,CASSLSASGGANVLTF,TGTGCCAGCAGTTTGAGCGCCTCGGGAGGGGCCAACGTCCTGACTTTC
.,TRBV7-3,TRBJ2-2,TRBD1,CASSVGQAAGTGELFF,TGTGCCAGCAGCGTTGGACAGGCGGCGGGCACCGGGGAGCTGTTTTTT
.,TRBV5-1,TRBJ1-4,.,CASSLAAGMAIGEKLFF,TGCGCCAGCAGCTTGGCGGCGGGGATGGCGATAGGCGAAAAACTGTTTTTT
.,TRBV7-2,TRBJ2-1,TRBD1,CASSWGQGVYNEQFF,TGTGCCAGCAGCTGGGGACAGGGGGTCTACAATGAGCAGTTCTTC
.,TRBV5-4,TRBJ2-2,TRBD1,CASSPGQVPGELFF,TGTGCCAGCAGCCCAGGACAGGTTCCCGGGGAGCTGTTTTTT
.,TRBV5-4,TRBJ1-1,.,CASSVYTGPNTEAFF,TGTGCCAGCAGCGTATACACAGGGCCCAACACTGAAGCTTTCTTT
.,TRBV2,TRBJ2-4,.,CASFRGLAKNIQYF,TGTGCCAGCTTTCGCGGGTTAGCCAAAAACATTCAGTACTTC
.,TRBV5-6,TRBJ2-3,.,CASSLVSEPAYTDTQYF,TGTGCCAGCAGCTTGGTCTCGGAGCCAGCCTACACAGATACGCAGTATTTT
.,TRBV6-5,TRBJ2-2,TRBD1,CASTSSKGADGELFF,TGTGCCAGCACCTCATCCAAGGGGGCGGACGGGGAGCTGTTTTTT
few,TRBV2,TRBJ1-5,.,CASSSTANQPQHF,TGTGCCAGCAGTTCGACAGCCAATCAGCCCCAGCATTTT
.,TRBV5-6,TRBJ2-2,.,CASSGRRAGELFF,TGTGCCAGCAGCGGTAGGCGGGCCGGGGAGCTGTTTTTT
.,TRBV14,TRBJ2-4,.,CASSQAGAPSIQYF,TGTGCCAGCAGCCAAGCGGGGGCCCCGAGTATTCAGTACTTC
.,TRBV15,TRBJ2-7,.,CATSRGQGNEQYF,TGTGCCACCAGCAGAGGGCAGGGGAACGAGCAGTACTTC
.,TRBV19,TRBJ1-2,TRBD1,CASTSRMGQGSYGYTF,TGTGCCAGTACCTCCAGGATGGGACAGGGGAGCTATGGCTACACCTTC
few,TRBV5-4,TRBJ1-2,.,CASSLPGTYIYGYTF,TGTGCCAGCAGCTTACCCGGGACATACATCTATGGCTACACCTTC
once,TRBV5-6,TRBJ2-1,TRBD2,CASSLSGGAGTEQFF,TGTGCCAGCAGCTTAAGCGGGGGGGCCGGTACGGAGCAGTTCTTC
.,TRBV25-1,TRBJ1-3,.,CASTPPGPSGNTIYF,TGTGCCAGCACCCCTCCCGGACCCTCTGGAAACACCATATATTTT
.,TRBV30,TRBJ1-1,.,CAWSSWGGRIQNTEAFF,TGTGCCTGGAGTTCCTGGGGAGGGCGCATACAGAACACTGAAGCTTTCTTT
.,TRBV2,TRBJ1-2,TRBD1,CASSGEDRAGYTF,TGTGCCAGCAGCGGCGAGGACAGGGCTGGCTACACCTTC
.,TRBV7-2,TRBJ1-3,TRBD1,CASSLVAGGRDTIYF,TGTGCCAGCAGCTTAGTAGCAGGGGGCAGAGACACCATATATTTT
.,TRBV28,TRBJ2-7,TRBD1,CASSSTGGLSEQYF,TGTGCCAGCAGTTCGACAGGGGGACTCTCCGAGCAGTACTTC
.,TRBV2,TRBJ1-1,TRBD1,CASSERQGATRNTEAFF,TGTGCCAGCAGTGAACGGCAGGGGGCGACTCGGAACACTGAAGCTTTCTTT
.,TRBV27,TRBJ1-1,.,CASSFRQNLNTEAFF,TGTGCCAGCAGTTTCAGGCAGAACTTGAACACTGAAGCTTTCTTT
.,TRBV15,TRBJ2-7,.,CATSREAGSYEQYF,TGTGCCACCAGCAGAGAAGCTGGCTCCTACGAGCAGTACTTC
once,TRBV6-4,TRBJ2-7,TRBD2,CASTRPPSGGTPSYEQYF,TGTGCCAGCACCCGACCCCCTAGCGGGGGGACCCCCTCCTACGAGCAGTACTTC
.,TRBV5-1,TRBJ2-1,.,CASSLTPGNEQFF,TGCGCCAGCAGCTTGACCCCGGGGAATGAGCAGTTCTTC
once,TRBV2,TRBJ1-2,.,CASSEEGDYGYTF,TGTGCCAGCAGTGAAGAGGGGGACTATGGCTACACCTTC
.,TRBV3-1/TRBV3-2,TRBJ2-1,TRBD1,CASSQDLRQGNNEQFF,TGTGCCAGCAGCCAAGATCTAAGACAGGGTAACAATGAGCAGTTCTTC
once,TRBV5-1,TRBJ1-2,TRBD1,CASSRQGSIDGYTF,TGCGCCAGCAGCCGACAGGGATCAATTGATGGCTACACCTTC
.,TRBV7-8,TRBJ1-4,TRBD1,CASSRGTGLEKLFF,TGTGCCAGCAGTCGGGGGACAGGGCTTGAAAAACTGTTTTTT
.,TRBV2,TRBJ1-2,.,CASTQGWGPGYGYTF,TGTGCCAGCACCCAAGGTTGGGGCCCCGGCTATGGCTACACCTTC
.,TRBV29-1,TRBJ2-7,TRBD2,CSVLGTSGGRSSYEQYF,TGCAGCGTCCTGGGGACTAGCGGGGGCCGAAGCTCCTACGAGCAGTACTTC
.,TRBV5-1,TRBJ1-3,.,CASSLGVPGNTIYF,TGCGCCAGCAGCTTGGGGGTTCCTGGAAACACCATATATTTT
.,TRBV30,TRBJ1-2,.,CAWVKGSGYTF,TGTGCCTGGGTCAAGGGTAGTGGCTACACCTTC
.,TRBV2,TRBJ1-2,.,CASRDARVRGYTF,TGTGCCAGCAGGGACGCCCGGGTGAGGGGCTACACCTTC
.,TRBV7-3,TRBJ2-1,.,CASSYGTPKGGGEQFF,TGTGCCAGCAGCTACGGGACACCCAAAGGAGGCGGAGAGCAGTTCTTC
.,TRBV11-3,TRBJ1-2,.,CASSLPDCGADYGYTF,TGTGCCAGCAGCTTACCTGATTGCGGGGCGGACTATGGCTACACCTTC
.,TRBV3-1/TRBV3-2,TRBJ2-1,TRBD2,CASSQDRASGGAYSYNEQFF,TGTGCCAGCAGCCAAGATAGGGCTAGCGGGGGGGCTTACTCCTACAATGAGCAGTTCTTC
.,TRBV5-5,TRBJ2-7,.,CASSSAPSYVYEQYF,TGTGCCAGCAGTTCGGCCCCGTCTTATGTTTACGAGCAGTACTTC
.,TRBV3-1/TRBV3-2,TRBJ1-2,TRBD1,CASSQFGEDRVNGYTF,TGTGCCAGCAGCCAATTTGGGGAGGACAGGGTGAACGGCTACACCTTC
once,TRBV5-4,TRBJ1-1,.,CASSLDGKVMGMNTEAFF,TGTGCCAGCAGCTTGGATGGCAAAGTCATGGGGATGAACACTGAAGCTTTCTTT
.,TRBV7-6,TRBJ1-2,TRBD1,CASSFAPGQRRDGYTF,TGTGCCAGCAGCTTCGCACCGGGACAGCGGCGGGATGGCTACACCTTC
.,TRBV7-6,TRBJ2-2,.,CASSLVGSGLNTGELFF,TGTGCCAGCAGCTTAGTTGGTAGCGGTCTGAACACCGGGGAGCTGTTTTTT
.,TRBV27,TRBJ1-1,.,CASSSQIGNTEAFF,TGTGCCAGCAGTTCCCAGATTGGGAACACTGAAGCTTTCTTT